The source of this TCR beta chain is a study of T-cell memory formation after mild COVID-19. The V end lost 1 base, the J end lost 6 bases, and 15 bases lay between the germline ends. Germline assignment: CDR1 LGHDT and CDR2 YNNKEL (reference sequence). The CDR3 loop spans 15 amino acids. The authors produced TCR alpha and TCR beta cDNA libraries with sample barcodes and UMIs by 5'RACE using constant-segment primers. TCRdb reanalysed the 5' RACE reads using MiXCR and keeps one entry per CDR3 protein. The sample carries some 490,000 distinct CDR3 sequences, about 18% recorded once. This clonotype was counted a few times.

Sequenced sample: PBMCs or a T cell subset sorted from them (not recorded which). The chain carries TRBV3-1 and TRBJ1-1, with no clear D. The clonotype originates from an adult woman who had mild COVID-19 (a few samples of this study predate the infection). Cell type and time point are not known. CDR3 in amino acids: CASSQAMPGVAEAFF. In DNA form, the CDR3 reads TGTGCCAGCAGCCAAGCTATGCCCGGAGTGGCTGAAGCTTTCTTT.